A selection of T cell receptor beta chains follows, all from one sample in a study of blood T cell repertoires in COVID-19. TCRdb's copy holds only in-frame clones and misses some; the assay was immunoSEQ multiplex PCR. The data contain roughly 160,000 clones, approximately 84% of them singletons. Sequencing was done on a sample of peripheral blood. The receptors stem from a man in his forties with acute or convalescent COVID-19. Each CDR3 is given with its conserved first and last residue. A D gene is named only where the DNA matches it firmly.

j_gene: TRBJ2-7; d_gene: TRBD1; len: 14; v_gene: TRBV11-1; CDR3nt: TGTGCCAGCAGCTGGGCGGGACAGGGCCACGAGCAGTACTTC; CDR3aa: CASSWAGQGHEQYF
j_gene: TRBJ1-1; d_gene: .; len: 14; v_gene: TRBV5-1; CDR3nt: TGCGCCAGCAATCCGAATCCAGGGAACACTGAAGCTTTCTTT; CDR3aa: CASNPNPGNTEAFF
j_gene: TRBJ1-2; d_gene: .; len: 12; v_gene: TRBV30; CDR3nt: TGTGCCTGGGGGGACGGGGACTATGGCTACACCTTC; CDR3aa: CAWGDGDYGYTF
j_gene: TRBJ2-7; d_gene: .; len: 16; v_gene: TRBV11-2; CDR3nt: TGTGCCAGCAGCTTAGGAGGGGGGGTAAGTCCCTACGAGCAGTACTTC; CDR3aa: CASSLGGGVSPYEQYF
j_gene: TRBJ2-7; d_gene: .; len: 15; v_gene: TRBV5-1; CDR3nt: TGCGCCAGCAGCCCCGGGCCTGACAGCTCCTACGAGCAGTACTTC; CDR3aa: CASSPGPDSSYEQYF
j_gene: TRBJ1-2; d_gene: .; len: 15; v_gene: TRBV5-6; CDR3nt: TGTGCCAGCAGCTTGTGGGTCAGGGTATATTATGGCTACACCTTC; CDR3aa: CASSLWVRVYYGYTF
j_gene: TRBJ1-4; d_gene: .; len: 15; v_gene: TRBV18; CDR3nt: TGTGCCAGCTCACCTCCGGAGCCCCGGGGGGAAAAACTGTTTTTT; CDR3aa: CASSPPEPRGEKLFF
j_gene: TRBJ1-3; d_gene: .; len: 16; v_gene: TRBV5-1; CDR3nt: TGCGCCAGCAGCTTAGAGGCCGGGATCTCTGGAAACACCATATATTTT; CDR3aa: CASSLEAGISGNTIYF
j_gene: TRBJ1-6; d_gene: TRBD1; len: 15; v_gene: TRBV28; CDR3nt: TGTGCCAGCAGTTTCACAACAGGGGGGAATTCACCCCTCCACTTT; CDR3aa: CASSFTTGGNSPLHF
j_gene: TRBJ2-3; d_gene: .; len: 17; v_gene: TRBV7-9; CDR3nt: TGTGCCAGCAGCTTACCCTGGGGGCAGCGTGATCGGGATACGCAGTATTTT; CDR3aa: CASSLPWGQRDRDTQYF
j_gene: TRBJ1-1; d_gene: TRBD1; len: 16; v_gene: TRBV7-6; CDR3nt: TGTGCCAGCAGCTTTACAAGGACAGGGCAGAACACTGAAGCTTTCTTT; CDR3aa: CASSFTRTGQNTEAFF
j_gene: TRBJ2-1; d_gene: .; len: 15; v_gene: TRBV4-2; CDR3nt: TGTGCCAGCAGCCAAGACGGGAGCTCCTACAATGAGCAGTTCTTC; CDR3aa: CASSQDGSSYNEQFF
j_gene: TRBJ1-2; d_gene: TRBD1; len: 14; v_gene: TRBV19; CDR3nt: TGTGCCAGTAGTACACGGGACAGGTTGGATGGCTACACCTTC; CDR3aa: CASSTRDRLDGYTF
j_gene: TRBJ2-3; d_gene: TRBD1; len: 13; v_gene: TRBV6-5; CDR3nt: TGTGCCAGCAGGGAGACAGGGTCAGATACGCAGTATTTT; CDR3aa: CASRETGSDTQYF
j_gene: TRBJ1-1; d_gene: .; len: 16; v_gene: TRBV6-6; CDR3nt: TGTGCCAGCAGTTCGAGGGACATCGGACTCAACACTGAAGCTTTCTTT; CDR3aa: CASSSRDIGLNTEAFF
j_gene: TRBJ2-1; d_gene: TRBD2; len: 13; v_gene: TRBV10-1; CDR3nt: TGCGCCAGCAGTAGGGACTATGCCAATGAGCAGTTCTTC; CDR3aa: CASSRDYANEQFF
j_gene: TRBJ2-1; d_gene: TRBD1; len: 17; v_gene: TRBV27; CDR3nt: TGTGCCAGCAGTTTTCGGACAGGTCTTAGCTCCTACAATGAGCAGTTCTTC; CDR3aa: CASSFRTGLSSYNEQFF
j_gene: TRBJ1-1; d_gene: .; len: 13; v_gene: TRBV29-1; CDR3nt: TGCAGCGTTTCTGGAGTGGTAGGCACTGAAGCTTTCTTT; CDR3aa: CSVSGVVGTEAFF
j_gene: TRBJ1-5; d_gene: .; len: 13; v_gene: TRBV6-2/TRBV6-3; CDR3nt: TGTGCCAGCAGTTACGCAACTACTCTGACCCAGCATTTT; CDR3aa: CASSYATTLTQHF
j_gene: TRBJ2-5; d_gene: TRBD2; len: 14; v_gene: TRBV6-2/TRBV6-3; CDR3nt: TGTGCCAGCAGTTCACTAGCGGGTGAAGAGACCCAGTACTTC; CDR3aa: CASSSLAGEETQYF